Below are 26 T cell receptor beta chains sequenced from a single sample in a study of T cells in Graves' hyperthyroidism and ophthalmopathy. Researchers amplified the TCR beta CDR3 regions from RNA transcripts. An initial round of RT-PCR targeting the TCR CDR3 relied on the HTBI primer set. TCRdb used MiXCR to reprocess the multiplex PCR reads, holding one entry per CDR3 protein. The repertoire holds approximately 420,000 distinct CDR3 sequences, with approximately 13% as singletons. Sequenced material: blood. All receptors derive from a woman under 30 with Graves' hyperthyroidism.

As for this clonotype: A clone one base away is much larger, so this may be a read error. The CDR3 spells CSARPKGSEETQYF. DNA for the CDR3: TGCAGTGCTAGGCCTAAGGGAAGCGAAGAGACCCAGTACTTC. J is TRBJ2-5 and V is TRBV20-1; no firm D call. V lost 3 bases and J 3 bases, leaving 14 bases between the germline ends. Germline values: CDR1 DFQATT, CDR2 SNEGSKA (reference sequence). CDR3 size: 14 residues.

This clonotype was counted a few times. The chain uses TRBV28 and TRBJ2-5, with TRBD1 identical over 7 bases. Trimming at V came to 3 bases and at J to 4 bases, leaving 5 bases not matched to a gene. This CDR3 contains 14 residues. Germline assignment: CDR1 MDHEN and CDR2 SYDVKM. CDR3 loop: CASSFAGGRETQYF. CDR3 coding DNA: TGTGCCAGCAGTTTCGCAGGGGGTAGAGAGACCCAGTACTTC.

This clonotype was observed many times. The chain employs TRBV27 and TRBJ2-7, with 7 bases matching TRBD1. The ends lost 3 bases at V and 6 bases at J; junction bases unmatched: 17. The germline CDR1 and CDR2 sequences are MNHEY and SMNVEV (reference sequence). The CDR3 is 17 residues long. The CDR3 region is CASSLFQGRQGSVEQYF. CDR3 nucleotides: TGTGCCAGCAGTTTGTTCCAGGGAAGACAGGGTTCGGTCGAGCAGTACTTC.

The V and J genes are TRBV5-1 and TRBJ2-7, with D possibly being TRBD1 (5 bases). This CDR3 is 13 amino acids long. V lost 7 bases and J lost 2, with 13 bases in between. Germline V gene data show CDR1 as SGHRS and CDR2 as YFSETQ. The CDR3 sequence: CASAQGNPYEQYF. In nucleotides, the CDR3 is TGCGCCAGCGCTCAGGGAAACCCCTACGAGCAGTACTTC.

This clonotype was seen at least ten times. The chain combines TRBV28 with TRBJ2-7, with D perhaps TRBD1 (6 bases). The CDR3 length is 12 residues. V was cut by 2 bases and J by 6 bases, with 8 bases left in between. Germline V lookup: CDR1 MDHEN, CDR2 SYDVKM. The CDR3 spells CASSLGGREQYF. CDR3 nucleotides: TGTGCCAGCAGTTTAGGGGGCCGCGAGCAGTACTTC.

Notes on this clonotype: A read error may be the cause here, since a much bigger clone is one base away. The rearrangement joins TRBV12-3 or TRBV12-4 to TRBJ2-7; D remains ambiguous. This CDR3 comprises 14 residues. V was trimmed by 5 bases and J by 2 bases, leaving 13 bases between them. The CDR3 protein is CASSLRRPAYEQYF. CDR3 DNA: TGTGCCAGCAGTCTCCGCAGGCCCGCCTACGAGCAGTACTTC.

The J gene is TRBJ1-5, the V gene TRBV19, with a tentative D call TRBD1 (6 bases). V was pared by 1 base and J by 4 bases, with 8 bases between. CDR1 is LNHDA and CDR2 is SQIVND in the germline V gene (reference sequence). This CDR3 has 14 residues. In nucleotides, the CDR3 is TGTGCCAGTAGTATAGGGACAGTTAATCAGCCCCAGCATTTT. Its translation: CASSIGTVNQPQHF.

This clonotype was counted at least ten times. V and J are TRBV6-1 and TRBJ1-2, with 10 bases that match TRBD1. The CDR3 is 15 amino acids. Germline assignment: CDR1 MNHNS and CDR2 SASEGT. V lost 6 bases and J lost 4; bases outside the gene matches: 8. The CDR3 loop is CASSLRGQGVYGYTF. CDR3 coding DNA: TGTGCCAGCAGCCTACGTGGACAGGGGGTCTATGGCTACACCTTC.

There are many counts of this clonotype. The CDR3 here is CASSEASTAVGRSYTF. CDR3 DNA sequence: TGTGCCAGCAGTGAAGCCTCAACCGCAGTGGGGCGAAGCTACACCTTC. The genes are TRBV2 and TRBJ1-2; tentative D call: TRBD1 (5 bases). The CDR3 extends over 16 amino acids. V gave up 0 bases and J gave up 9 bases, with 20 bases separating them. CDR1 is SNHLY, CDR2 FYNNEI, per germline. The full variable domain, with the rest looked up from reference TRBV2 and TRBJ1-2, is EPEVTQTPSHQVTQMGQEVILRCVPISNHLYFYWYRQILGQKVEFLVSFYNNEISEKSEIFDDQFSVERPDGSNFTLKIRSTKLEDSAMYFCASSEASTAVGRSYTFGSGTRLTVV.

In its sample, this clonotype was seen many times. This chain connects TRBV7-3 to TRBJ2-1; D is perhaps TRBD2 (5 bases). Germline assignment: CDR1 SGHTA and CDR2 FQGTGA. The CDR3 extends over 14 amino acids. V was shortened by 4 bases and J by 10 bases, with 17 bases between the two germline ends. This chain's CDR3 is CASSSSTRTDEQFF. CDR3 nucleotide sequence: TGTGCCAGCAGCTCCTCAACTAGAACCGACGAGCAGTTCTTC.

This clonotype was seen more than once but under ten times. The rearrangement links TRBV20-1 to TRBJ1-3; TRBD1 aligns across 7 bases. The length of the CDR3 is 16 residues. Germline V gene sequence: CDR1 DFQATT, CDR2 SNEGSKA (reference sequence). J gave up 0 bases and V 2 bases, and 7 bases lay outside the gene matches. This CDR3 reads CSARRDSRLSGNTIYF. The DNA of the CDR3 is TGCAGTGCTAGAAGGGACAGCCGTCTCTCTGGAAACACCATATATTTT.

This clonotype came up many times. Here the CDR3 DNA reads TGCAGTGCCCCCCCTAGCGGGAGCACAGATACGCAGTATTTT. It is translated as CSAPPSGSTDTQYF. The chain recombines TRBV20-1 with TRBJ2-3; TRBD2 aligns across 8 bases. Per the germline V gene, CDR1 is DFQATT and CDR2 is SNEGSKA (reference sequence). The V and J ends lost 6 bases and 0 bases, in that order; junction bases with no gene match: 5. There are 14 residues in the CDR3.

This clonotype was seen repeatedly, ten times or more. This chain uses TRBV2 with TRBJ2-5; D is ambiguous. Germline V lookup: CDR1 SNHLY, CDR2 FYNNEI. V was cut by 8 bases and J by 1 base, with 17 bases left in between. This CDR3 spans 15 amino acids. The CDR3 is CASFTMRGFQETQYF. CDR3 DNA sequence: TGTGCCAGCTTCACCATGCGCGGTTTCCAAGAGACCCAGTACTTC.

This clonotype appeared a few times. The V and J genes are TRBV20-1 and TRBJ1-5, with TRBD1 matching 7 bases. There are 15 residues in the CDR3. Trimming cost V 4 bases and J 0 bases; bases outside gene matches: 6. From germline, CDR1 is DFQATT and CDR2 SNEGSKA (reference sequence). The CDR3 nucleotides are TGCAGTGCTACTGGACAGGCGATTAGCAATCAGCCCCAGCATTTT. Amino acid sequence: CSATGQAISNQPQHF.

This clonotype has just a few counts. The chain joins TRBV5-6 to TRBJ1-1; 8 nucleotides agree with TRBD1. The germline V gene has CDR1 SGHDT and CDR2 YYEEEE. Losses at the gene ends were 6 bases for V and 5 bases for J; bases not matched to a gene: 12. The CDR3 is 15 amino acids. The CDR3 sequence: CASTTWWQGATEAFF. The CDR3 bases are TGTGCCAGCACCACTTGGTGGCAGGGGGCGACTGAAGCTTTCTTT.

This clonotype was detected many times. This rearrangement joins TRBV7-2 to TRBJ2-5; D gene uncertain. Germline CDR1 SGHTA, CDR2 FQGNSA. The germline V and J ends were trimmed by 9 bases and 0 bases, with 8 bases remaining between them. The CDR3 sequence is 12 residues long. CDR3 nucleotides: TGTGCCAGTACAGCGTACCAAGAGACCCAGTACTTC. Its translation is CASTAYQETQYF. Variable domain in full (rest from reference TRBV7-2 and TRBJ2-5): GAGVSQSPSNKVTEKGKDVELRCDPISGHTALYWYRQSLGQGLEFLIYFQGNSAPDKSGLPSDRFSAERTGGSVSTLTIQRTQQEDSAVYLCASTAYQETQYFGPGTRLLVL.

This clonotype was counted at least ten times. This chain joins TRBV11-2 and TRBJ2-7; 9 bases match TRBD1. This CDR3 comprises 16 residues. Germline V gene lookup returns CDR1 SGHAT and CDR2 FQNNGV. J lost 2 bases, V lost 5 bases, and 10 bases had no gene match. CDR3 loop: CASSTPEDRGPYEQYF. The CDR3 DNA follows: TGTGCCAGCAGCACCCCTGAGGACAGGGGCCCCTACGAGCAGTACTTC.

This clonotype has just a few counts. The chain has TRBV6-2 or TRBV6-3 and TRBJ1-2; D is perhaps TRBD1 (6 bases). V gave up 5 bases and J gave up 4 bases, with 23 bases separating them. This CDR3 is built from 17 residues. Germline V gives CDR1 MNHEY, CDR2 SVGEGT. CDR3 sequence: CASSPPPDRTDFYGYTF. In nucleotides, the CDR3 is TGTGCCAGCAGTCCGCCCCCGGACAGAACAGACTTCTATGGCTACACCTTC.

This clonotype was seen a handful of times. The CDR3 DNA sequence: TGTGCCAGCAGTAGGACGCCTACCTACGAGCAGTACTTC. Translation gives CASSRTPTYEQYF. V usage is TRBV6-1 and J usage is TRBJ2-7; D not certain. With 5 bases removed from V and 2 bases from J, the gap between germline ends came to 10 bases. The CDR3 length is 13 residues. Germline values: CDR1 MNHNS, CDR2 SASEGT.

This clonotype occurred many times. This chain joins TRBV29-1 and TRBJ1-2; TRBD1 agrees at 8 bases. The CDR3 is 12 residues long. CDR1 and CDR2 (germline): SQVTM, ANQGSEA. V shed 7 bases and J 4 bases; nucleotides not matched to a gene: 5. In DNA, the CDR3 is TGCAGCGATCAACAGGGGGGCTATGGCTACACCTTC. Protein sequence: CSDQQGGYGYTF. Filled out from reference TRBV29-1 and TRBJ1-2, the complete variable domain reads SAVISQKPSRDICQRGTSLTIQCQVDSQVTMMFWYRQQPGQSLTLIATANQGSEATYESGFVIDKFPISRPNLTFSTLTVSNMSPEDSSIYLCSDQQGGYGYTFGSGTRLTVV.

This clonotype was seen repeatedly, ten times or more. The chain links TRBV20-1 to TRBJ2-4; 7 bases are shared with TRBD1. Trimming at V came to 5 bases and at J to 2 bases, leaving 12 bases not matched to a gene. Germline V gene sequence: CDR1 DFQATT, CDR2 SNEGSKA (reference sequence). This CDR3 comprises 16 residues. The CDR3 region is CSALDRSTMSKNIQYF. The CDR3 DNA reads as TGCAGTGCTCTGGACAGGTCGACGATGTCCAAAAACATTCAGTACTTC.

This clonotype was picked up many times. This rearrangement joins TRBV20-1 to TRBJ1-5, with D perhaps TRBD1 (6 bases). Looked up from germline, CDR1 is DFQATT and CDR2 is SNEGSKA (reference sequence). V lost 3 bases to trimming and J lost 8 bases, with 20 bases between them. The CDR3 is 15 residues long. CDR3 nucleotides: TGCAGTGCTAGCTCCGGGGGCCCTGACCTTAAGCCCCAGCATTTT. It codes for CSASSGGPDLKPQHF.

This clonotype was detected ten times or more. This chain uses TRBV12-3 or TRBV12-4 with TRBJ2-1; 11 nucleotides align to TRBD2. This CDR3 has 20 residues. With V trimmed by 4 bases and J by 1 base, 15 bases remained unmatched. CDR3: CASSSLRTSGPRPSYNEQFF. The CDR3 bases are TGTGCCAGCAGTTCCCTCAGGACTAGCGGGCCGCGTCCTTCCTACAATGAGCAGTTCTTC.

There are many counts of this clonotype. J is TRBJ1-1 and V is TRBV5-6, with TRBD1 as a possible D gene (6 bases). Trimming took off 5 bases at V and 4 bases at J, with 18 bases between the two ends. This CDR3 is 15 amino acids long. The germline V gene has CDR1 SGHDT and CDR2 YYEEEE. DNA for the CDR3: TGTGCCAGCAGTACTCGGGGGGCCGGATTCACTGAAGCTTTCTTT. This codes for CASSTRGAGFTEAFF.

V and J are TRBV25-1 and TRBJ2-1; 7 bases match TRBD2. The CDR3 consists of 17 residues. Germline values: CDR1 MGHDK, CDR2 SYGVNS. With 2 bases clipped from V and 0 bases from J, the junction kept 7 bases outside the gene matches. The CDR3 spells CASSEMPSGPSYNEQFF. In nucleotides, the CDR3 is TGTGCCAGCAGTGAAATGCCTAGCGGACCCTCCTACAATGAGCAGTTCTTC.

In this sample, this clonotype turned up many times. This chain joins TRBV3-1 and TRBJ2-5; 7 positions agree with TRBD2. Per germline, CDR1 LGHDT and CDR2 YNNKEL (reference sequence). CDR3 length: 15 residues. V lost 1 base, J lost 2 bases, and 4 bases stayed unmatched. This CDR3 reads CASSQVSGGQETQYF. CDR3 coding DNA: TGTGCCAGCAGCCAAGTTTCGGGGGGACAAGAGACCCAGTACTTC.